This T cell receptor (beta chain) comes out of a study of blood T cell repertoires in COVID-19. This clone was detected only once. Authors' processing steps: Reference gene primer amplification gave estimated nucleated cell counts. Method: immunoSEQ multiplex PCR; TCRdb's copy keeps in-frame clones and lacks some. V and J calls and clone size are those listed in that table; D and trimming were worked out from the DNA. The sample contains a few hundred thousand clones, around 89% of which appear only once. The CDR3 consists of 16 residues. The ends were cut back, 1 base at V and 4 bases at J, with 16 bases in the middle. The germline gives CDR1 SGHTA, CDR2 FQGNSA.

The source is an older woman with COVID-19, enrolled during active disease. The rearrangement links TRBV7-2 to TRBJ1-1; D gene uncertain. The sequencing input was peripheral blood. The CDR3 loop reads CASSLGVPGARTEAFF. CDR3 coding DNA: TGTGCCAGCAGCTTAGGTGTGCCGGGTGCCCGCACTGAAGCTTTCTTT.